This TCR beta chain was documented in a study of blood T cell repertoires in COVID-19. Study as a whole: The United States, Italy and Spain supplied acute and convalescent COVID-19 samples. Sample material is recorded as cDNA or gDNA derived from T cells, B-cell-depleted T cells, or PBMCs.

Original processing methods: How many nucleated cells were present was estimated from reference gene primer amplification. Assay: immunoSEQ multiplex PCR; the TCRdb copy retains only in-frame clones and omits some. V, J and clone size were drawn from that table, and D and trimming were deduced from the DNA. The data show roughly 200,000 clones, 80% to 85% seen once. Germline assignment: CDR1 SGHRS and CDR2 YFSETQ. The CDR3 is 14 amino acids. The V and J ends lost 4 bases and 3 bases, in that order; junction bases with no gene match: 7. Input material: peripheral blood. V usage is TRBV5-1 and J usage is TRBJ2-7; TRBD1 matches at 7 bases. The source of this sequence is a middle-aged man with acute or convalescent COVID-19. Here the CDR3 DNA reads TGCGCCAGCAGCATAGACAGGGCCCTCTACGAGCAGTACTTC. Translating gives CASSIDRALYEQYF.